This T cell receptor (beta chain) was obtained from a study of blood T cell repertoires in COVID-19. The CDR3 is 15 residues long. Germline values: CDR1 LNHDA, CDR2 SQIVND (reference sequence). Trimming stripped 2 bases from V and 2 bases from J, with 13 bases between. The assay was immunoSEQ multiplex PCR, and TCRdb's table has in-frame clones only and misses some. The table shows around 100,000 clones, with around nine tenths occurring only once. Sequencing used peripheral blood. This chain links TRBV19 with TRBJ2-7; maybe TRBD1 (6 bases). The TCR originated in a man between 35 and 55 years old with acute or convalescent COVID-19. The CDR3 nucleotides read TGTGCCAGTAGTATATCGGCAGGGGAAACCTACGAGCAGTACTTC. Encoded protein: CASSISAGETYEQYF. Complete variable domain (other parts from reference TRBV19 and TRBJ2-7): DGGITQSPKYLFRKEGQNVTLSCEQNLNHDAMYWYRQDPGQGLRLIYYSQIVNDFQKGDIAEGYSVSREKKESFPLTVTSAQKNPTAFYLCASSISAGETYEQYFGPGTRLTVT.